The clone carrying this TCR beta chain occurred once. The sample belongs to a study of control samples from healthy donors and cancer patients. From germline, CDR1 is SEHNR and CDR2 FQNEAQ (reference sequence). The ends lost 2 bases at V and 2 bases at J; junction bases unmatched: 9. There are 17 residues in the CDR3. Generated by immunoSEQ multiplex PCR, the TCRdb table keeps only in-frame clones and is missing some. The profile covers approximately 120,000 clones, with 90% appearing a single time and 3.5% to 4.5% taken by the ten largest. This rearrangement joins TRBV7-9 to TRBJ1-5, with 7 bases matching TRBD1. The sequence came from a human donor in good health. The donor label of this sample is uncertain. Sequencing input: blood. The CDR3 DNA reads TGTGCCAGCAGCTTAACAATCGGGACAGATGGCAATCAGCCCCAGCATTTT. It encodes CASSLTIGTDGNQPQHF. Looking up the rest from reference TRBV7-9 and TRBJ1-5 gives the full variable domain: DTGVSQNPRHKITKRGQNVTFRCDPISEHNRLYWYRQTLGQGPEFLTYFQNEAQLEKSRLLSDRFSAERPKGSFSTLEIQRTEQGDSAMYLCASSLTIGTDGNQPQHFGDGTRLSIL.